The 29 T cell receptor beta chains presented below share a single source sample, sequenced in a study of CD8 T cells in Susac syndrome. The RNA input was 0.5 to 1 ug, and it was reverse transcribed with random hexamers. Each CDR3 protein is one row after TCRdb ran MiXCR on the immunoSEQ multiplex PCR reads. The sample contains about 400,000 distinct CDR3 sequences, 85% to 90% of which appear only once. The sequenced sample was CD8+ T cells from PBMCs. The receptor set was obtained from a human donor with multiple sclerosis.

This clonotype was found a few times. The chain couples TRBV6-5 to TRBJ1-2; D possibly corresponds to TRBD1 (6 bases). The germline CDR1 and CDR2 sequences are MNHEY and SVGAGI. Trimming left V 4 bases short and J 5 bases short, with 8 bases between. The CDR3 length is 12 residues. This chain's CDR3 is CASSWTDYGYTF. In DNA, the CDR3 is TGTGCCAGCAGTTGGACAGATTATGGCTACACCTTC.

This clonotype was detected many times. This sequence joins TRBV27 and TRBJ1-5; 10 bases agree with TRBD1. The germline CDR1 and CDR2 sequences are MNHEY and SMNVEV (reference sequence). This CDR3 has 15 amino acids. Trimming removed 5 bases from V and 2 bases from J; junction bases left unmatched: 3. DNA for the CDR3: TGTGCCAGCAGTCCCGGGACAGGGGGCAATCAGCCCCAGCATTTT. Amino acids: CASSPGTGGNQPQHF.

The chain joins TRBV6-1 to TRBJ2-1, with 8 bases aligning to TRBD2. V trimming: 8 bases; J trimming: 4 bases; junction bases outside the gene matches: 7. From germline, CDR1 is MNHNS and CDR2 SASEGT. This CDR3 region has 14 residues. In DNA form, the CDR3 reads TGTGCCAGCTTGAGGTCTAGCGGGTACAATGAGCAGTTCTTC. This sequence encodes CASLRSSGYNEQFF.

This chain uses TRBV12-3 or TRBV12-4 with TRBJ2-7; D is perhaps TRBD1 or TRBD2 (5 bases each). The CDR3 contains 15 residues. V lost 4 bases and J lost 2, with 15 bases in between. The CDR3 loop is CASSYTWGSTYEQYF. CDR3 in DNA: TGTGCCAGCAGTTACACATGGGGGTCGACCTACGAGCAGTACTTC.

This clonotype was seen only once. The V gene is TRBV29-1, the J gene TRBJ1-3, with D uncertain. The CDR3 length is 10 residues. The germline V gene encodes CDR1 SQVTM and CDR2 ANQGSEA. V was cut by 1 base and J by 8 bases, with 3 bases left in between. The CDR3 coding sequence is TGCAGCGTTGAAGCGGACACCATATATTTT. Translation gives CSVEADTIYF.

The chain has TRBV19 and TRBJ2-1, with no clear D. CDR3 size: 11 residues. The germline V gene has CDR1 LNHDA and CDR2 SQIVND (reference sequence). V lost 3 bases and J lost 7, with 4 bases in between. CDR3 sequence: CASSILNEQFF. CDR3 in DNA: TGTGCCAGTAGTATTTTAAATGAGCAGTTCTTC. Looking up the rest from reference TRBV19 and TRBJ2-1 gives the full variable domain: DGGITQSPKYLFRKEGQNVTLSCEQNLNHDAMYWYRQDPGQGLRLIYYSQIVNDFQKGDIAEGYSVSREKKESFPLTVTSAQKNPTAFYLCASSILNEQFFGPGTRLTVL.

This sequence joins TRBV7-9 and TRBJ2-5, with TRBD1 identical over 7 bases. This CDR3 is built from 14 residues. V shed 5 bases and J 7 bases; nucleotides not matched to a gene: 10. Looked up from germline, CDR1 is SEHNR and CDR2 is FQNEAQ (reference sequence). The CDR3 region has the DNA TGTGCCAGCAGCCCCCGACAGGGCCGGCGGACCCAGTACTTC. Translating gives CASSPRQGRRTQYF.

V usage is TRBV20-1 and J usage is TRBJ2-1; D is undetermined. This CDR3 comprises 14 residues. The V gene's germline CDR1 is DFQATT and CDR2 SNEGSKA (reference sequence). Deletions cut 2 bases from V and 0 bases from J, with 8 bases between. The CDR3 coding sequence is TGCAGTGCTAGAAGCGAGAGCTCCTACAATGAGCAGTTCTTC. Translation gives CSARSESSYNEQFF.

This chain connects TRBV28 to TRBJ2-7; unclear D gene. V was pared by 7 bases and J by 7 bases, with 17 bases between. Germline V gives CDR1 MDHEN, CDR2 SYDVKM. The CDR3 contains 13 residues. The CDR3 sequence: CASTLTNLGEQYF. CDR3 sequence (DNA): TGTGCCAGCACCCTAACAAACCTGGGAGAGCAGTACTTC.

V is TRBV4-1 and J is TRBJ2-7; D is unresolved. The V and J ends lost 0 bases and 6 bases respectively, with 9 bases between them. The CDR3 loop spans 13 amino acids. Per the germline V gene, CDR1 is MGHRA and CDR2 is YSYEKL. This CDR3 is CASSQDMLGEQYF. DNA for the CDR3: TGCGCCAGCAGCCAAGATATGTTGGGCGAGCAGTACTTC.

V gene TRBV10-2 combines with J gene TRBJ1-5, with D possibly TRBD1 on 5 matching bases. Looked up from germline, CDR1 is WSHSY and CDR2 is SAAADI. The CDR3 runs 13 residues. The V gene lost 2 bases and the J gene lost 7 bases, with 9 bases spanning the gap. The CDR3 DNA follows: TGCGCCAGCAGTGAGGGGGCAAGCCAGCCCCAGCATTTT. Its protein is CASSEGASQPQHF.

This chain connects TRBV2 to TRBJ1-4, with D unresolved. Germline lookup yields CDR1 SNHLY and CDR2 FYNNEI. CDR3 size: 15 residues. V lost 3 bases, J lost 4 bases, and 12 bases lay in between. CDR3 nucleotide sequence: TGTGCCAGCAGTGATGTTACGGACCTTAATGAAAAACTGTTTTTT. This codes for CASSDVTDLNEKLFF.

This clonotype was detected once. This chain's CDR3 is CASRGAAYGEKLFF. The CDR3 DNA follows: TGTGCCAGCAGGGGGGCAGCCTACGGTGAAAAACTGTTTTTT. V is TRBV2 and J is TRBJ1-4; D might be TRBD1 (6 bases). Deletions cut 6 bases from V and 7 bases from J, with 15 bases between. Germline CDR1 SNHLY, CDR2 FYNNEI. This CDR3 is built from 14 residues.

This clonotype showed up just once. V is TRBV5-4 and J is TRBJ1-2; D uncertain. The CDR3 sequence is 15 residues long. V was pared by 1 base and J by 0 bases, with 10 bases between. Germline-derived CDR1 and CDR2 are SGHNT and YYREEE (reference sequence). DNA of the CDR3: TGTGCCAGCAGCTTGTGGGGTGGCTCTAACTATGGCTACACCTTC. Translation gives CASSLWGGSNYGYTF. Based on the CDR3 plus reference TRBV5-4 and TRBJ1-2, the full variable domain is ETGVTQSPTHLIKTRGQQVTLRCSSQSGHNTVSWYQQALGQGPQFIFQYYREEENGRGNFPPRFSGLQFPNYSSELNVNALELDDSALYLCASSLWGGSNYGYTFGSGTRLTVV.

The chain recombines TRBV20-1 with TRBJ2-1; 11 nucleotides align to TRBD1. J was trimmed by 9 bases and V by 0 bases; bases with no gene match: 7. Per germline, CDR1 DFQATT and CDR2 SNEGSKA (reference sequence). The CDR3 totals 15 residues. The CDR3 spells CSARDPRTGGVEQFF. The CDR3 nucleotides are TGCAGTGCTAGAGATCCCAGGACAGGGGGCGTTGAGCAGTTCTTC.

The rearrangement joins TRBV9 to TRBJ1-1; TRBD1 aligns across 9 bases. Germline lookup yields CDR1 SGDLS and CDR2 YYNGEE. The J segment lost 5 bases and the V segment lost 2 bases, leaving 7 bases of the junction unmatched. The CDR3 length is 15 residues. The CDR3 DNA sequence: TGTGCCAGCAGCGTGACAGGGGGGCGACGGACTGAAGCTTTCTTT. It is translated as CASSVTGGRRTEAFF.

The V and J genes are TRBV15 and TRBJ1-5; D may be TRBD1 (5 bases). The CDR3 has 15 amino acids. Germline V gene data show CDR1 as LNHNV and CDR2 as YYDKDF (reference sequence). V was pared by 2 bases and J by 8 bases, with 16 bases between. This CDR3 reads CATSRSRDPGEPQHF. Here the CDR3 DNA reads TGTGCCACCAGCAGATCTCGGGACCCCGGGGAGCCCCAGCATTTT.

The chain uses TRBV6-1 and TRBJ1-1; D perhaps matches TRBD1 (5 bases). There are 15 residues in the CDR3. CDR1 and CDR2 (germline): MNHNS, SASEGT. Trimming cost V 7 bases and J 2 bases, with 17 bases left between them. The CDR3 coding sequence is TGTGCCAGCAACCCGATCGGCCAGGGCAACACTGAAGCTTTCTTT. This gives the protein CASNPIGQGNTEAFF.

The rearrangement uses TRBV7-2 and TRBJ2-1; 12 nucleotides align to TRBD2. CDR1 and CDR2 from the germline V gene are SGHTA and FQGNSA. This CDR3 region has 15 residues. The V gene end was trimmed by 5 bases and the J gene end by 3 bases; junction bases not matched to a gene: 2. DNA for the CDR3: TGTGCCAGCAGCACGACTAGCGGGGGCTACAATGAGCAGTTCTTC. This encodes CASSTTSGGYNEQFF.

This clonotype was detected a few times. This chain joins TRBV6-1 and TRBJ2-7, with D possibly TRBD2 on 6 matching bases. The V end was cut by 6 bases, the J end by 5 bases, with 23 bases between. This CDR3 spans 16 amino acids. Germline assignment: CDR1 MNHNS and CDR2 SASEGT. DNA of the CDR3: TGTGCCAGCAGCCAACGAGCGGGTCTAGGTCCCCACGAGCAGTACTTC. It yields the protein CASSQRAGLGPHEQYF.

The chain couples TRBV2 to TRBJ1-1; 8 bases map to TRBD1. This CDR3 has 15 residues. Germline CDR1 and CDR2: SNHLY and FYNNEI. Losses at the gene ends were 2 bases for V and 1 base for J; bases not matched to a gene: 3. CDR3 in DNA: TGTGCCAGCAGTGAAATGGGGACAGGGAACACTGAAGCTTTCTTT. As protein: CASSEMGTGNTEAFF. The whole variable domain, remainder taken from reference TRBV2 and TRBJ1-1, is EPEVTQTPSHQVTQMGQEVILRCVPISNHLYFYWYRQILGQKVEFLVSFYNNEISEKSEIFDDQFSVERPDGSNFTLKIRSTKLEDSAMYFCASSEMGTGNTEAFFGQGTRLTVV.

This clonotype was recorded only once. V is TRBV5-6 and J is TRBJ2-5; tentative D call: TRBD2 (6 bases). Per the germline V gene, CDR1 is SGHDT and CDR2 is YYEEEE. The CDR3 sequence is 14 residues long. V lost 4 bases and J lost 3, with 13 bases in between. CDR3 amino acids: CASSPDPGEETQYF. CDR3 in DNA: TGTGCCAGCAGCCCAGACCCGGGGGAAGAGACCCAGTACTTC. The full variable domain, rest sourced from reference TRBV5-6 and TRBJ2-5, is DAGVTQSPTHLIKTRGQQVTLRCSPKSGHDTVSWYQQALGQGPQFIFQYYEEEERQRGNFPDRFSGHQFPNYSSELNVNALLLGDSALYLCASSPDPGEETQYFGPGTRLLVL.

V usage is TRBV27 and J usage is TRBJ1-2; D may be TRBD1 (5 bases). This CDR3 is 15 amino acids long. CDR1 is MNHEY and CDR2 is SMNVEV in the germline V gene (reference sequence). The V and J ends lost 4 bases and 4 bases respectively, with 16 bases between them. The CDR3 DNA is TGTGCCAGCAGTTCAGTCGGGGCAGGGACCTATGGCTACACCTTC. It yields the protein CASSSVGAGTYGYTF.

V gene TRBV4-1 combines with J gene TRBJ1-3; no clear D gene. From germline, CDR1 is MGHRA and CDR2 YSYEKL. This CDR3 comprises 15 residues. V lost 1 base and J lost 0, with 7 bases in between. The CDR3 region is CASSQGENSGNTIYF. The CDR3 region has the DNA TGCGCCAGCAGCCAAGGCGAAAACTCTGGAAACACCATATATTTT.

The rearrangement joins TRBV5-5 to TRBJ2-3; 10 bases map to TRBD2. The CDR3 is made up of 19 amino acids. V lost 2 bases and J lost 2; bases outside the gene matches: 14. Germline V gene lookup returns CDR1 SGHKS and CDR2 YYEKEE (reference sequence). CDR3 DNA: TGTGCCAGCAGCTTTCTCGCGTCTAGCGGGGGACGGGTCACAGATACGCAGTATTTT. Translating it yields CASSFLASSGGRVTDTQYF.

The chain combines TRBV7-9 with TRBJ1-1; no clear D. V gave up 8 bases and J gave up 7 bases, with 14 bases separating them. Germline V gene sequence: CDR1 SEHNR, CDR2 FQNEAQ (reference sequence). The CDR3 spans 12 residues. Here the CDR3 DNA reads TGTGCCAGCGTCGGGAGTGGTCTTGAAGCTTTCTTT. This codes for CASVGSGLEAFF.

The rearrangement links TRBV7-9 to TRBJ1-2; D remains unclear. The CDR3 spans 15 residues. The V end lost 0 bases, the J end lost 2 bases, and 10 bases lay between the germline ends. CDR1 SEHNR and CDR2 FQNEAQ come from the germline V gene (reference sequence). The CDR3 loop reads CASSLAFYKNYGYTF. The CDR3 bases are TGTGCCAGCAGCTTAGCTTTCTACAAGAACTATGGCTACACCTTC.

This chain connects TRBV28 to TRBJ1-4; 7 bases align to TRBD1. The CDR3 contains 17 residues. With V trimmed by 5 bases and J by 0 bases, 9 bases remained unmatched. Germline V gives CDR1 MDHEN, CDR2 SYDVKM. Here the CDR3 reads CASSVSTGFATNEKLFF. As DNA, the CDR3 is TGTGCCAGCAGTGTCTCGACAGGGTTTGCAACTAATGAAAAACTGTTTTTT.

The rearrangement joins TRBV6-6 to TRBJ2-7; TRBD2 matches 9 bases. Germline CDR1 is MNHNY and CDR2 is SVGAGI (reference sequence). There are 15 residues in the CDR3. With 6 bases clipped from V and 3 bases from J, the junction kept 9 bases outside the gene matches. The CDR3 DNA is TGTGCCAGCAGCTATACTAGCGGGTCAATCTACGAGCAGTACTTC. As protein: CASSYTSGSIYEQYF.